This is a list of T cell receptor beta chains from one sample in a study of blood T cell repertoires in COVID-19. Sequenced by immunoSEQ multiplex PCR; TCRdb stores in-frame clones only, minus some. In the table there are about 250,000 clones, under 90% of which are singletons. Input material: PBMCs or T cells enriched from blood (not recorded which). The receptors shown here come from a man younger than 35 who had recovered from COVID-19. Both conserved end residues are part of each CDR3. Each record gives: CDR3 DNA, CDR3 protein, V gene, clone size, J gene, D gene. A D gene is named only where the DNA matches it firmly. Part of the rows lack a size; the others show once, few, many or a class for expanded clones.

TGTGCCAGCAGCCAAGATCTCAGGCGACCCTCCCCGGGGGGGAGGGCCAGGAATGAGCAGTTCTTC | CASSQDLRRPSPGGRARNEQFF | TRBV3-1/TRBV3-2 | . | TRBJ2-1 | TRBD2
TGCGCCAGCAGCCCCGGGACACCGAACACCGGGGAGCTGTTTTTT | CASSPGTPNTGELFF | TRBV5-1 | once | TRBJ2-2 | .
TGTGCCAGCAGCTTGAAGTTTGGGACTTCCTACAATGAGCAGTTCTTC | CASSLKFGTSYNEQFF | TRBV5-5 | . | TRBJ2-1 | .
TGTGCCAGCAGCCCCGAGCGGGGAGGAGGGTATGGCTACACCTTC | CASSPERGGGYGYTF | TRBV7-9 | . | TRBJ1-2 | .
TGTGCCAGCAGTCAAGCGGGCATAGTCACTGAAGCTTTCTTT | CASSQAGIVTEAFF | TRBV27 | . | TRBJ1-1 | .
TGTGCCAGCAGCTTAGCTAGCGGGGGGGACACAGATACGCAGTATTTT | CASSLASGGDTDTQYF | TRBV11-2 | . | TRBJ2-3 | TRBD2
TGCGCCAGCAGCTTGGGGCCGGGGGGCGAAGAGACCCAGTACTTC | CASSLGPGGEETQYF | TRBV5-1 | . | TRBJ2-5 | .
TGTGCCAGTAGGACAGGAAGAACTGTGCATACTAATGAAAAACTGTTTTTT | CASRTGRTVHTNEKLFF | TRBV19 | . | TRBJ1-4 | .
TGCGCCAGCAGCGAGGGGGCGCAGGGTTCACCCCTCCACTTT | CASSEGAQGSPLHF | TRBV5-1 | . | TRBJ1-6 | TRBD1
TGTGCCAGCAGCCAAAGCTTAGAACGGGTTCAATCTACTAATTCACCCCTCCACTTT | CASSQSLERVQSTNSPLHF | TRBV3-1/TRBV3-2 | . | TRBJ1-6 | .
TGCAGCGTTGAAGGTTACTGGGGGCACGACAATGAGCAGTTCTTC | CSVEGYWGHDNEQFF | TRBV29-1 | . | TRBJ2-1 | .
TGTGCCAGCAGTTTATCGCGGGGGGGTTCACCCCTCCACTTT | CASSLSRGGSPLHF | TRBV27 | . | TRBJ1-6 | .
TGTGCCAGCAGCTTAGGCCCAGCGATTAACTATGGCTACACCTTC | CASSLGPAINYGYTF | TRBV11-2 | few | TRBJ1-2 | .
TGCGCCAGTCGCCCGGGAGCGGGGGGCCTAGAGCAGTACTTC | CASRPGAGGLEQYF | TRBV10-2 | . | TRBJ2-7 | TRBD2
TGCAGCGTTTCGGGGGGCACCTACAATGAGCAGTTCTTC | CSVSGGTYNEQFF | TRBV29-1 | . | TRBJ2-1 | .
TGTGCCAGCAGTGACACGGGACAAAAGTATGCTTTCTTT | CASSDTGQKYAFF | TRBV6-1 | . | TRBJ1-1 | .
TGTGCCAGCAGTGAAGCGGGGACAGGGTCCTACGAGCAGTACTTC | CASSEAGTGSYEQYF | TRBV6-1 | . | TRBJ2-7 | TRBD1
TGCGCCAGCAGCCAAGATAGCCAGGGTGCAAACATTCAGTACTTC | CASSQDSQGANIQYF | TRBV4-1 | once | TRBJ2-4 | .
TGCGCCAGCAGAACAGGTCCACAGACCGGTCAGCCCCAGCATTTT | CASRTGPQTGQPQHF | TRBV5-1 | . | TRBJ1-5 | .
TGTGCCAGCAGTTCCCGGGCAGGGATTGGGGAGACCCAGTACTTC | CASSSRAGIGETQYF | TRBV28 | few | TRBJ2-5 | .
TGTGCCAGCAGCCAGGGACTCTTTCTGGGCAATCAGCCCCAGCATTTT | CASSQGLFLGNQPQHF | TRBV3-1/TRBV3-2 | once | TRBJ1-5 | .
TGCGCCAGCAGCTTGGCCCGGACAGGAGAAGCTTTCTTT | CASSLARTGEAFF | TRBV5-1 | . | TRBJ1-1 | TRBD1
TGTGCCAGCAGCCTACAGGGGGCAAACACTGAAGCTTTCTTT | CASSLQGANTEAFF | TRBV3-1/TRBV3-2 | . | TRBJ1-1 | TRBD1
TGTGCCAGCAGCTTCAGGGGGTCCGGTGAAAAACTGTTTTTT | CASSFRGSGEKLFF | TRBV11-3 | . | TRBJ1-4 | TRBD1
TGTGCCACCAGCAGAGATCGGGGTCCTTACGAGCAGTACTTC | CATSRDRGPYEQYF | TRBV15 | once | TRBJ2-7 | .
TGTGCCAGCAGCCAAGAGGGGAGCATTCAGTACTTC | CASSQEGSIQYF | TRBV3-1/TRBV3-2 | . | TRBJ2-4 | .
TGTGCCAGCAGCCGCAGTCTAGCGGGAGTCACAGATACGCAGTATTTT | CASSRSLAGVTDTQYF | TRBV7-9 | . | TRBJ2-3 | TRBD2
TGTGCCAGCAGCTTAGGAACGGGGAGCACAGATACGCAGTATTTT | CASSLGTGSTDTQYF | TRBV7-9 | few | TRBJ2-3 | .
TGTGCCAGCTCACCACCCAACGGGGATAATGAAAAACTGTTTTTT | CASSPPNGDNEKLFF | TRBV18 | . | TRBJ1-4 | .
TGTGCCAGCAGTATGACAGGCTCTGGGGCCAACGTCCTGACTTTC | CASSMTGSGANVLTF | TRBV28 | . | TRBJ2-6 | .
TGTGCCAGCAGCTTAGCCCCAGTTAACACTGAAGCTTTCTTT | CASSLAPVNTEAFF | TRBV11-2 | . | TRBJ1-1 | .